This T cell receptor beta chain was captured in a study of identical twins. MiXCR, run by TCRdb on the 5' RACE reads, gives a single entry per CDR3 protein. The profile shows 690,000 or so distinct CDR3 sequences, 8% to 9% of them singletons. On this clonotype: As yet, its antigen is unknown.

The CDR3 totals 13 residues. Germline CDR1 MNHNS, CDR2 SASEGT. V was pared by 6 bases and J by 6 bases, with 12 bases between. Study-level points and caveats: Beta out-of-frame sequences showed weaker excess twin sharing. Conclusions came from cross-sectional statistical analysis, not from following the same donors.

The same specimen was also included in a second study, on yellow fever vaccine responses in identical twins.

What was sequenced was PBMCs. V is TRBV6-1 and J is TRBJ2-1; a possible D gene is TRBD1 (6 bases). The receptor was isolated from a woman between 18 and 30 years old in good health. The CDR3 loop is CASRTGTTNEQFF. The CDR3 nucleotides read TGTGCCAGCAGAACCGGGACAACCAATGAGCAGTTCTTC.